The 20 T cell receptor beta chains below all came from one sample that was sequenced in a study of cytomegalovirus exposure and HLA in healthy donors. PCR primers comprised 60 Vbeta and 13 Jbeta primers. TCRdb's copy holds only in-frame clones and misses some; the assay was immunoSEQ multiplex PCR. Here the sample spans over 100,000 clones, approximately 78% being singletons. Sequencing was performed on PBMCs. The receptors originated from a man younger than 45 in good health and CMV-seropositive.

The chain's CDR3 is CASTPQGARTEAFF. CDR3 sequence (DNA): TGTGCCAGCACCCCACAGGGGGCGAGGACTGAAGCTTTCTTT. This chain uses TRBV6-1 with TRBJ1-1, with 9 bases that match TRBD1. Germline CDR1 MNHNS, CDR2 SASEGT. This CDR3 contains 14 residues. Unmatched junction bases numbered 8, after V lost 7 bases and J lost 5 bases.

This clone was counted only a few times. The V call is TRBV18, the J call TRBJ1-4, with 7 bases matching TRBD1. The germline V gene has CDR1 KGHSH and CDR2 LQKENI. V lost 2 bases, J lost 7 bases, and 7 bases stayed unmatched. The CDR3 is made up of 15 amino acids. The CDR3 DNA follows: TGTGCCAGCTCACCAAGGACAGGACTTCGTGAAAAACTGTTTTTT. This sequence encodes CASSPRTGLREKLFF.

The chain couples TRBV5-6 to TRBJ1-2; no reliable D call. Trimming pared 2 bases from V and 3 bases from J, leaving 8 bases between. Germline CDR1 SGHDT, CDR2 YYEEEE. There are 13 residues in the CDR3. The CDR3 region has the DNA TGTGCCAGCAGCTTTCAGGCCCACTATGGCTACACCTTC. Amino acid sequence: CASSFQAHYGYTF.

The chain carries TRBV12-5 and TRBJ2-5; 11 positions match TRBD2. Germline CDR1 is LGHNT and CDR2 is FRNRAP. V lost 6 bases, J lost 5 bases, and 2 bases stayed unmatched. CDR3 length: 13 residues. The CDR3 region has the DNA TGTGCTAGTGGGACTAGCGGGGCTGAGACCCAGTACTTC. It encodes CASGTSGAETQYF. The full variable domain, with the rest looked up from reference TRBV12-5 and TRBJ2-5, is DARVTQTPRHKVTEMGQEVTMRCQPILGHNTVFWYRQTMMQGLELLAYFRNRAPLDDSGMPKDRFSAEMPDATLATLKIQPSEPRDSAVYFCASGTSGAETQYFGPGTRLLVL.

V and J are TRBV10-2 and TRBJ1-5, with a possible D match to TRBD1 (6 bases). This CDR3 is 14 amino acids long. The germline V gene has CDR1 WSHSY and CDR2 SAAADI. V was cut by 3 bases and J by 4 bases, with 10 bases left in between. CDR3 nucleotide sequence: TGCGCCAGCAGTGAAACAGGGAGTAATCAGCCCCAGCATTTT. Protein: CASSETGSNQPQHF.

This rearrangement joins TRBV11-2 to TRBJ2-5; 7 nucleotides match TRBD2. The assigned J gene may be wrong: the sequence end matches TRBJ2-7 better. Looked up from germline, CDR1 is SGHAT and CDR2 is FQNNGV. The CDR3 extends over 17 amino acids. The DNA of the CDR3 is TGTGCCAGCAGCTTCGGGAGGTGGGCGGAGAGCTCCTACGAGCAGTACTTC. Protein product: CASSFGRWAESSYEQYF.

The chain joins TRBV14 to TRBJ1-2; a weak D match, TRBD1 (5 bases). The V and J ends lost 0 bases and 4 bases respectively, with 12 bases between them. The length of the CDR3 is 15 residues. Per the germline V gene, CDR1 is SGHDN and CDR2 is FVKESK. CDR3 bases: TGTGCCAGCAGCCAAGACCCGACGGACATCTATGGCTACACCTTC. Translating gives CASSQDPTDIYGYTF.

The rearrangement uses TRBV7-9 and TRBJ1-5, with TRBD1 matching 9 bases. V lost 5 bases, J lost 6 bases, and 8 bases stayed unmatched. The CDR3 covers 15 residues. CDR1 and CDR2 (germline): SEHNR, FQNEAQ (reference sequence). The CDR3 DNA follows: TGTGCCAGCAGCGAAGGGACAGGGAGCCTTCAGCCCCAGCATTTT. As protein: CASSEGTGSLQPQHF.

This chain links TRBV7-9 with TRBJ2-6; 10 bases are shared with TRBD2. Trimming took 4 bases from V and 7 from J; bases not matched to a gene: 7. From germline, CDR1 is SEHNR and CDR2 FQNEAQ (reference sequence). This CDR3 is built from 16 residues. CDR3 coding DNA: TGTGCCAGCAGCTCGGGACTAGCGCCCCTCGCCAACGTCCTGACTTTC. Protein: CASSSGLAPLANVLTF.

The rearrangement uses TRBV6-1 and TRBJ2-7; no definite D call. V gave up 3 bases and J gave up 0 bases, with 12 bases separating them. From germline, CDR1 is MNHNS and CDR2 SASEGT. CDR3 size: 15 residues. The CDR3 region has the DNA TGTGCCAGCAGTGACGGAGTCTGGAGCTCCTACGAGCAGTACGTC. Translation: CASSDGVWSSYEQYV.

This chain connects TRBV19 to TRBJ2-1; D gene ambiguous. Trimming removed 2 bases at V and 0 bases at J, with 8 bases between. Germline V gene lookup returns CDR1 LNHDA and CDR2 SQIVND (reference sequence). CDR3 length: 15 residues. CDR3 sequence reads: CASSIPETSYNEQFF. CDR3 in DNA: TGTGCCAGTAGTATACCAGAAACCTCCTACAATGAGCAGTTCTTC.

This chain connects TRBV11-2 to TRBJ2-7, with a weak D call TRBD1 (5 bases). This CDR3 spans 13 amino acids. Trimming stripped 3 bases from V and 3 bases from J, with 9 bases between. Germline CDR1 is SGHAT and CDR2 is FQNNGV. The CDR3 is CASSLTVVYEQYF. The DNA for the CDR3 is TGTGCCAGCAGCTTGACAGTGGTCTACGAGCAGTACTTC.

The chain combines TRBV2 with TRBJ1-3; D gene unclear. The CDR3 covers 16 residues. V lost 0 bases, J lost 4 bases, and 13 bases lay in between. CDR1 SNHLY and CDR2 FYNNEI come from the germline V gene. The DNA of the CDR3 is TGTGCCAGCAGTGAAGCTGAAAGGAGTTTAGGAAACACCATATATTTT. Protein product: CASSEAERSLGNTIYF.

This chain links TRBV6-5 with TRBJ1-1; D is ambiguous. The V end lost 6 bases, the J end lost 7 bases, and 15 bases lay between the germline ends. This CDR3 contains 13 residues. Germline V gene lookup returns CDR1 MNHEY and CDR2 SVGAGI. DNA of the CDR3: TGTGCCAGCAGGGGCCGGAGGTTTTTTGAAGCTTTCTTT. It codes for CASRGRRFFEAFF.

Points on this clone: Its ends do not fully match the called genes, so a read error is possible. V usage is TRBV7-9 and J usage is TRBJ1-1; D is uncertain. Germline V lookup: CDR1 SEHNR, CDR2 FQNEAQ (reference sequence). The CDR3 consists of 15 residues. The CDR3 coding sequence is TGTTCCAGCAGCGCCATGACCCGAGGTTACACTGAAGCTTTCTTT. Translating it yields CSSSAMTRGYTEAFF.

The V gene is TRBV27, the J gene TRBJ2-7, with 9 positions matching TRBD1. The CDR3 length is 15 residues. The V gene's germline CDR1 is MNHEY and CDR2 SMNVEV (reference sequence). V gave up 6 bases and J gave up 1 base; unmatched junction bases: 7. In DNA form, the CDR3 reads TGTGCCAGCAGATCCAGGACAGGGGAGTCCTACGAGCAGTACTTC. Protein product: CASRSRTGESYEQYF.

This clone has more than one count but fewer than ten. The chain uses TRBV15 and TRBJ2-1; 9 bases map to TRBD1. The CDR3 is 15 residues long. The junction had 7 bases not matched to a gene; V was cut back by 0 bases and J by 10 bases. Germline assignment: CDR1 LNHNV and CDR2 YYDKDF (reference sequence). The CDR3 loop is CATSRDRGQGAEQFF. Here the CDR3 DNA reads TGTGCCACCAGCAGAGATCGGGGACAGGGAGCCGAGCAGTTCTTC.

The chain combines TRBV19 with TRBJ2-5; a possible D gene is TRBD2 (6 bases). CDR1 LNHDA and CDR2 SQIVND come from the germline V gene (reference sequence). The CDR3 is 16 residues long. Trimming stripped 7 bases from V and 0 bases from J, with 18 bases between. In DNA form, the CDR3 reads TGTGCCAGTAATCGGGGGTGTCGGCAGGACCAAGAGACCCAGTACTTC. Its translation is CASNRGCRQDQETQYF.

The rearrangement joins TRBV5-1 to TRBJ2-5; 10 positions agree with TRBD1. CDR3 length: 15 amino acids. J was trimmed by 5 bases and V by 2 bases; bases with no gene match: 6. CDR1 and CDR2 from the germline V gene are SGHRS and YFSETQ. CDR3 region: CASSLLTGGSETQYF. In DNA form, the CDR3 reads TGCGCCAGCAGCTTACTGACAGGGGGCAGCGAGACCCAGTACTTC.

V usage is TRBV5-1 and J usage is TRBJ1-2; the match to TRBD1 covers 8 bases. This CDR3 contains 14 residues. V lost 5 bases, J lost 4 bases, and 7 bases stayed unmatched. Looked up from germline, CDR1 is SGHRS and CDR2 is YFSETQ. The CDR3, as DNA: TGCGCCAGCAGTCACGGGACAGGCCTCTATGGCTACACCTTC. Encoded protein: CASSHGTGLYGYTF. The entire variable domain, with the rest obtained from reference TRBV5-1 and TRBJ1-2, is as follows: KAGVTQTPRYLIKTRGQQVTLSCSPISGHRSVSWYQQTPGQGLQFLFEYFSETQRNKGNFPGRFSGRQFSNSRSEMNVSTLELGDSALYLCASSHGTGLYGYTFGSGTRLTVV.